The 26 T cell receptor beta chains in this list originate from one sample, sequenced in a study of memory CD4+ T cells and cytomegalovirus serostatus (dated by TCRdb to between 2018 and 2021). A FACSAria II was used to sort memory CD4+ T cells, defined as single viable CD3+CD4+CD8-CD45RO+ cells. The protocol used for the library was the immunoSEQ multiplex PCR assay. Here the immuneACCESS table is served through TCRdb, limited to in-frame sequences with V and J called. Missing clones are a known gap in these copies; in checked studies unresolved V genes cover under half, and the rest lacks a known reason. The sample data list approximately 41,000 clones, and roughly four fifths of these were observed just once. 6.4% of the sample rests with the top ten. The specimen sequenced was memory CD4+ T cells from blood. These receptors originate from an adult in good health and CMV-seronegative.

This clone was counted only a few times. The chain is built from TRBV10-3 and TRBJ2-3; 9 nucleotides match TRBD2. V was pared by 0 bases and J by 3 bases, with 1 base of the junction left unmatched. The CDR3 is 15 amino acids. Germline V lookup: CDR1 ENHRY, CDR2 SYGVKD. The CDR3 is CAISESSGRTDTQYF. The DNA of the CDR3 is TGTGCCATCAGTGAGTCCAGCGGGAGGACAGATACGCAGTATTTT.

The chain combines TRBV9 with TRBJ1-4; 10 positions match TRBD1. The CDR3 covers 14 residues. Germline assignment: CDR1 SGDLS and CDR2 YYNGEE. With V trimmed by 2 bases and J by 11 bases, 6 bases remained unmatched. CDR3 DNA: TGTGCCAGCAGCGTCGGACAGGGGGTTCGGAAACTGTTTTTT. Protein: CASSVGQGVRKLFF.

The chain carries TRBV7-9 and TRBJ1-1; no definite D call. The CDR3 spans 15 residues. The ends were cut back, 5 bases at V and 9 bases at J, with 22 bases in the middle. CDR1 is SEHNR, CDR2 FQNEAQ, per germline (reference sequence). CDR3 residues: CASSPFSGLAKKAFF. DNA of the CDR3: TGTGCCAGCAGCCCTTTTTCGGGTTTGGCGAAGAAAGCTTTCTTT.

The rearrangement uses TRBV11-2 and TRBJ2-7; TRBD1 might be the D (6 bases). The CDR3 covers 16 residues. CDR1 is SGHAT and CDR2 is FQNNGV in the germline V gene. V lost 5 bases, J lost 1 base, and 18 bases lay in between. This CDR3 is CASSRAQGISSYEQYF. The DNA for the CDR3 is TGTGCCAGCAGCCGGGCCCAGGGGATAAGTTCCTACGAGCAGTACTTC.

CDR3 coding DNA: TGTGCCAGCACCCCCAACGGGGGTCAGCCCCAGCATTTT. Translating gives CASTPNGGQPQHF. The rearrangement uses TRBV27 and TRBJ1-5; possible D gene TRBD1, 5 bases. Trimming left V 7 bases short and J 6 bases short, with 13 bases between. This CDR3 spans 13 amino acids. Germline V gene sequence: CDR1 MNHEY, CDR2 SMNVEV (reference sequence).

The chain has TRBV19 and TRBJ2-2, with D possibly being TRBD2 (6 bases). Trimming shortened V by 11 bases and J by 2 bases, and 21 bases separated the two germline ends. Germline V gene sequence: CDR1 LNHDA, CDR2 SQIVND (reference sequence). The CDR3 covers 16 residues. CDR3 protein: CASSGGGVPNTGELFF. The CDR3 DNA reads TGTGCCTCCTCAGGTGGCGGGGTACCAAACACCGGGGAGCTGTTTTTT. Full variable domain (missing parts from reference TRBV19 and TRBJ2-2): DGGITQSPKYLFRKEGQNVTLSCEQNLNHDAMYWYRQDPGQGLRLIYYSQIVNDFQKGDIAEGYSVSREKKESFPLTVTSAQKNPTAFYLCASSGGGVPNTGELFFGEGSRLTVL.

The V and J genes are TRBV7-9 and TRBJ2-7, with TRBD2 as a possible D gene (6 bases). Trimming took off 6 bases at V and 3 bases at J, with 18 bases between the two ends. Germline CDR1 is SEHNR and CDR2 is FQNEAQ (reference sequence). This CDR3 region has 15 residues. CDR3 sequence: CASSWRGGGDYEQYF. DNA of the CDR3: TGTGCCAGCAGTTGGAGGGGAGGCGGGGACTACGAGCAGTACTTC.

CDR3: CSVLAGGGLDTQYF. Here the CDR3 DNA reads TGCAGCGTACTAGCGGGGGGCGGACTAGATACGCAGTATTTT. The rearrangement joins TRBV29-1 to TRBJ2-3; 12 bases are shared with TRBD2. The CDR3 extends over 14 amino acids. The V gene's germline CDR1 is SQVTM and CDR2 ANQGSEA. V lost 6 bases, J lost 5 bases, and 6 bases stayed unmatched.

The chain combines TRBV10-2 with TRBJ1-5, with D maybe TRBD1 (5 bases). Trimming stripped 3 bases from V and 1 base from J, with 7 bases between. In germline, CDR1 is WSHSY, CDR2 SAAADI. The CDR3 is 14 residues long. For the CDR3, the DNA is TGCGCCAGCAGTGACAGACAGAGCAATCAGCCCCAGCATTTT. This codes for CASSDRQSNQPQHF.

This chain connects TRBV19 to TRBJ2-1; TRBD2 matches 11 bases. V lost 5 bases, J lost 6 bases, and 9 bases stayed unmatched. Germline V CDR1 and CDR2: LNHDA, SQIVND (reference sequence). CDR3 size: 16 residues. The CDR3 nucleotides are TGTGCCAGTAGTTCGCGAACTAGCGGGAGTACCAATGAGCAGTTCTTC. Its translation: CASSSRTSGSTNEQFF.

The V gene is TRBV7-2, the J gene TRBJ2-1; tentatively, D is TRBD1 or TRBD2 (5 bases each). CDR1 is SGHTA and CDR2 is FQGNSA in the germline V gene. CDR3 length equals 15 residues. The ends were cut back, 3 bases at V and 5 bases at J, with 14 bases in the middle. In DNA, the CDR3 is TGTGCCAGCAGCTTTGGGGGAGCCGGCCACAATGAGCAGTTCTTC. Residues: CASSFGGAGHNEQFF.

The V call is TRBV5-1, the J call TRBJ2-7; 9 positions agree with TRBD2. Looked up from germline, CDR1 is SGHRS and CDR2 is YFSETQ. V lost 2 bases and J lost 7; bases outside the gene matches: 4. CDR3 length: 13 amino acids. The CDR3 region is CASSFGREGEQYF. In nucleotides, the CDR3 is TGCGCCAGCAGCTTCGGGCGGGAGGGAGAGCAGTACTTC.

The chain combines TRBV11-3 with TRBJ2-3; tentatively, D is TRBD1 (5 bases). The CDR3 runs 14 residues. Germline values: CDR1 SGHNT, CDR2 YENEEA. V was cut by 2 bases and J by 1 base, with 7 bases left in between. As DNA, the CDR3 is TGTGCCAGCAGCTTAACAGGTCGCACAGATACGCAGTATTTT. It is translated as CASSLTGRTDTQYF.

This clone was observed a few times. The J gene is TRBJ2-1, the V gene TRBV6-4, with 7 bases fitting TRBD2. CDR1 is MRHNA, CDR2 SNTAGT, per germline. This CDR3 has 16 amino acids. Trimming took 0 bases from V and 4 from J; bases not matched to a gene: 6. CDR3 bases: TGTGCCAGCAGTGACTCCGGCGGGAGCTTATACAATGAGCAGTTCTTC. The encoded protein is CASSDSGGSLYNEQFF.

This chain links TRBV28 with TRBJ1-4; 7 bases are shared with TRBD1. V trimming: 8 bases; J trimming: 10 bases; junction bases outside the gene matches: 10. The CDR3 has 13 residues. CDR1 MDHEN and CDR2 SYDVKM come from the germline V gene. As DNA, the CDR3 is TGTGCCAGCGAGACCGGAAACAGGGGAAAACTGTTTTTT. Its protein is CASETGNRGKLFF.

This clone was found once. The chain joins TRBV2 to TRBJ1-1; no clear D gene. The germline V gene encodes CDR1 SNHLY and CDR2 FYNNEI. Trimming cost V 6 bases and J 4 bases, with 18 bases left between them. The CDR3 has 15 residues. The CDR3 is CASSHPVMAATEAFF. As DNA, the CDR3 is TGTGCCAGCAGCCATCCCGTCATGGCAGCCACTGAAGCTTTCTTT.

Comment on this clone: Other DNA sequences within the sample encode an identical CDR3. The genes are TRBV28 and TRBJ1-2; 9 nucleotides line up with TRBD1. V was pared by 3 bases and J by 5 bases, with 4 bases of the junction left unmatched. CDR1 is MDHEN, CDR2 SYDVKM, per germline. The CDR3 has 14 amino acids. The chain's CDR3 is CASSLGQGRYGYTF. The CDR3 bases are TGTGCCAGCAGTTTGGGACAGGGTCGTTATGGCTACACCTTC.

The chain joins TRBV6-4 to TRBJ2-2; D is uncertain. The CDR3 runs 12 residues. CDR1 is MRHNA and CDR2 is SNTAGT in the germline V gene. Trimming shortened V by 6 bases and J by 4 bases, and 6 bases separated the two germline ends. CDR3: CASRGPTGELFF. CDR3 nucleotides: TGTGCCAGCAGAGGACCCACCGGGGAGCTGTTTTTT.

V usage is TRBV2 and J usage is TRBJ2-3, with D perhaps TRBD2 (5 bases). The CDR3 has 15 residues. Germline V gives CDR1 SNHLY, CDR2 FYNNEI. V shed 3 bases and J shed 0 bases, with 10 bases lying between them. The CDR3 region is CASSERARSTDTQYF. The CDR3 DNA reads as TGTGCCAGCAGTGAGCGGGCCCGTAGCACAGATACGCAGTATTTT.

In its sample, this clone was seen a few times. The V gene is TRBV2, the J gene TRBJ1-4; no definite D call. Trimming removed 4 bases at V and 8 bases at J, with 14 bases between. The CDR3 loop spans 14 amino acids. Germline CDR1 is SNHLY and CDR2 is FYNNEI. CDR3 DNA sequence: TGTGCCAGCAGTGGGACTGATAACGGAGAAAAACTGTTTTTT. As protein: CASSGTDNGEKLFF.

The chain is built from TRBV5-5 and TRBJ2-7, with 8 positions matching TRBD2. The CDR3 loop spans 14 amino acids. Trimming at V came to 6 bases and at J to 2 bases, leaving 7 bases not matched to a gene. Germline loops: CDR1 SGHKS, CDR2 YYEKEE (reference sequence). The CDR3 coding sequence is TGTGCCAGCACCCCGGGACTAGGAACCTACGAGCAGTACTTC. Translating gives CASTPGLGTYEQYF.

Here the CDR3 DNA reads TGTGCCAGCAGCTTGGACCGCACAGATACGCAGTATTTT. Translating gives CASSLDRTDTQYF. V and J are TRBV7-2 and TRBJ2-3; D is unclear. Between the trimmed V and J ends, which lost 3 bases and 1 base, there was a span of 5 bases. In germline, CDR1 is SGHTA, CDR2 FQGNSA. The CDR3 covers 13 residues.

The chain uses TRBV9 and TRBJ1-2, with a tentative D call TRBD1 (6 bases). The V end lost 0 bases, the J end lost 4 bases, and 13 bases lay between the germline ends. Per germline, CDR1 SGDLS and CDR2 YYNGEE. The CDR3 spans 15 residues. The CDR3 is CASSVGGADSYGYTF. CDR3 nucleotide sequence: TGTGCCAGCAGCGTAGGGGGGGCCGATAGCTATGGCTACACCTTC.

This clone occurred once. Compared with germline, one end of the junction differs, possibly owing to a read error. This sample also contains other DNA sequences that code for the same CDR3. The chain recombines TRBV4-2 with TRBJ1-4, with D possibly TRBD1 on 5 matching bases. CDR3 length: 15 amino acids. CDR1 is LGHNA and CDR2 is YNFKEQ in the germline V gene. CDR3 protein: CASSQDIGVSEKLFF. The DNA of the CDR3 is TGTGCCAGTAGCCAAGATATAGGGGTGAGTGAAAAACTGTTTTTT.

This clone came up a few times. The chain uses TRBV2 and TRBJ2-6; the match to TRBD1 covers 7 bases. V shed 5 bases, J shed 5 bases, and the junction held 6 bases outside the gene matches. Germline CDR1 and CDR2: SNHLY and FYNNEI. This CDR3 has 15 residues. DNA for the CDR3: TGTGCCAGCAGTATAGCAGGGGGTAGGGCCAACGTCCTGACTTTC. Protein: CASSIAGGRANVLTF.

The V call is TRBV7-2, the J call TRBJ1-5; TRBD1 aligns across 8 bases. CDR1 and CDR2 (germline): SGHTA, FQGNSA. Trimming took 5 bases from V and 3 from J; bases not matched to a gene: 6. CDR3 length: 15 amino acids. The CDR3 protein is CASSLKTGDNQPQHF. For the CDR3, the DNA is TGTGCCAGCAGCCTGAAGACAGGGGACAATCAGCCCCAGCATTTT.